The 15 T cell receptor beta chains given below trace back to one sample, sequenced in a study of shared clonotypes between healthy human individuals. The repertoire was sequenced with immunoSEQ multiplex PCR; TCRdb's copy has only in-frame clones and lacks some. Among millions of clones listed, roughly 95% were seen once. CD45RO-negative, CCR7-selected cells formed the naive CD8 fraction, which excluded terminally differentiated effector memory CD45RA+ cells. Sequenced input: naive CD8+ T cells sorted from blood. Receptor source: a man aged 18 to 30 in good health.

The chain combines TRBV5-4 with TRBJ2-7, with D unclear. Trimming pared 3 bases from V and 0 bases from J, leaving 10 bases between. This CDR3 has 14 amino acids. The germline gives CDR1 SGHNT, CDR2 YYREEE (reference sequence). This chain's CDR3 is CASSYGPSSYEQYF. The CDR3 coding sequence is TGTGCCAGCAGCTACGGGCCGAGCTCCTACGAGCAGTACTTC.

In this sample, this clone turned up once. The chain links TRBV15 to TRBJ2-5, with D possibly called TRBD1 or TRBD2 (6 bases each). Trimming left V 1 base short and J 2 bases short, with 14 bases between. In germline, CDR1 is LNHNV, CDR2 YYDKDF (reference sequence). This CDR3 has 16 amino acids. CDR3 sequence: CATSRVRGAPQETQYF. In DNA form, the CDR3 reads TGTGCCACCAGCAGAGTAAGGGGGGCTCCTCAAGAGACCCAGTACTTC.

With respect to this clone: The same CDR3 arises from other DNA sequences in this sample as well. The chain combines TRBV6-1 with TRBJ2-7, with 10 bases matching TRBD1. V lost 1 base, J lost 4 bases, and 4 bases stayed unmatched. Germline CDR1 MNHNS, CDR2 SASEGT. CDR3 size: 15 residues. This chain's CDR3 is CASSEVGTGAYEQYF. Written as DNA, the CDR3 is TGTGCCAGCAGTGAAGTTGGGACAGGGGCTTACGAGCAGTACTTC.

Concerning this clone: At the DNA level, this CDR3 is encoded by other sequences in the same sample as well. In nucleotides, the CDR3 is TGTGCCAGCAGCTTAGGGGGCAGGGGTGTCCAAGAGACCCAGTACTTC. This encodes CASSLGGRGVQETQYF. The genes are TRBV13 and TRBJ2-5; TRBD1 might be the D (6 bases). Trimming pared 0 bases from V and 1 base from J, leaving 12 bases between. Germline CDR1 is PRHDT and CDR2 is FYEKMQ (reference sequence). The CDR3 has 16 amino acids.

The J gene is TRBJ1-1, the V gene TRBV9; D is unresolved. CDR1 and CDR2 from the germline V gene are SGDLS and YYNGEE. Trimming removed 0 bases at V and 2 bases at J, with 8 bases between. The CDR3 spans 14 residues. For the CDR3, the DNA is TGTGCCAGCAGCGTAGAAATAATTAACACTGAAGCTTTCTTT. Residues: CASSVEIINTEAFF.

The chain employs TRBV13 and TRBJ1-1, with 8 positions matching TRBD1. Germline V CDR1 and CDR2: PRHDT, FYEKMQ (reference sequence). V was pared by 5 bases and J by 1 base, with 6 bases of the junction left unmatched. The length of the CDR3 is 15 residues. CDR3 coding DNA: TGTGCCAGCAGCGGACAGGGTCCTGGGAACACTGAAGCTTTCTTT. Its translation: CASSGQGPGNTEAFF.

The J gene is TRBJ1-4, the V gene TRBV28; no clear D gene. This CDR3 has 15 amino acids. Trimming stripped 6 bases from V and 0 bases from J, with 11 bases between. The germline CDR1 and CDR2 sequences are MDHEN and SYDVKM. The CDR3 loop reads CASSLTSSTNEKLFF. The CDR3, as DNA: TGTGCCAGCAGCCTGACTAGTTCAACTAATGAAAAACTGTTTTTT.

CDR3 loop: CASSAGQVNTGELFF. The CDR3 DNA reads TGTGCCAGCAGTGCGGGACAGGTTAACACCGGGGAGCTGTTTTTT. V gene TRBV2 combines with J gene TRBJ2-2; 8 bases map to TRBD1. Germline CDR1 and CDR2: SNHLY and FYNNEI. Trimming cost V 4 bases and J 2 bases; bases outside gene matches: 3. The CDR3 totals 15 residues. Variable domain in full (rest from reference TRBV2 and TRBJ2-2): EPEVTQTPSHQVTQMGQEVILRCVPISNHLYFYWYRQILGQKVEFLVSFYNNEISEKSEIFDDQFSVERPDGSNFTLKIRSTKLEDSAMYFCASSAGQVNTGELFFGEGSRLTVL.

The chain has TRBV28 and TRBJ1-2, with TRBD1 identical over 9 bases. V shed 5 bases, J shed 3 bases, and the junction held 4 bases outside the gene matches. The CDR3 loop spans 14 amino acids. Looked up from germline, CDR1 is MDHEN and CDR2 is SYDVKM. Written as DNA, the CDR3 is TGTGCCAGCAGTGCACAGGGGGCCGACTATGGCTACACCTTC. As protein: CASSAQGADYGYTF.

The CDR3 sequence is CAISESGPIDEQYF. CDR3 sequence (DNA): TGTGCCATCAGTGAGTCGGGACCCATCGACGAGCAGTACTTC. J is TRBJ2-7 and V is TRBV10-3; D may correspond to TRBD1 or TRBD2 (5 bases each). The germline gives CDR1 ENHRY, CDR2 SYGVKD. This CDR3 is built from 14 residues. Trimming took 0 bases from V and 5 from J, leaving 11 bases between them.

The chain is built from TRBV10-1 and TRBJ1-1; D is undetermined. The CDR3 sequence is 13 residues long. Germline CDR1 WNHNN, CDR2 SYGVQD (reference sequence). Trimming left V 5 bases short and J 3 bases short, with 10 bases between. CDR3 sequence reads: CASSNWSDTEAFF. Written as DNA, the CDR3 is TGCGCCAGCAGTAACTGGAGTGACACTGAAGCTTTCTTT.

V gene TRBV5-4 combines with J gene TRBJ1-2; 7 bases are a match to TRBD1. Germline-derived CDR1 and CDR2 are SGHNT and YYREEE (reference sequence). This CDR3 is built from 14 residues. J lost 2 bases, V lost 2 bases, and 3 bases had no gene match. The chain's CDR3 is CASSFQGDNYGYTF. The CDR3, as DNA: TGTGCCAGCAGCTTTCAGGGGGACAACTATGGCTACACCTTC.

The chain couples TRBV7-2 to TRBJ2-5; 8 bases agree with TRBD1. The germline gives CDR1 SGHTA, CDR2 FQGNSA. V shed 5 bases and J 5 bases; nucleotides not matched to a gene: 10. This CDR3 contains 15 residues. CDR3 residues: CASSRWGQEEETQYF. The CDR3 nucleotides are TGTGCCAGCAGCCGCTGGGGACAGGAGGAGGAGACCCAGTACTTC.

The gene calls are TRBV13 and TRBJ2-7, with TRBD2 as a possible D gene (5 bases). V was trimmed by 5 bases and J by 2 bases, leaving 10 bases between them. The CDR3 spans 13 residues. Germline V CDR1 and CDR2: PRHDT, FYEKMQ (reference sequence). This CDR3 is CASSGSETYEQYF. The CDR3 nucleotides read TGTGCCAGCAGCGGGAGCGAGACCTACGAGCAGTACTTC.

This clone came up once. The V call is TRBV19, the J call TRBJ2-7, with no clear D. V was cut by 3 bases and J by 5 bases, with 11 bases left in between. This CDR3 comprises 13 residues. Germline CDR1 and CDR2: LNHDA and SQIVND (reference sequence). CDR3 protein: CASSIAVWDEQYF. DNA for the CDR3: TGTGCCAGTAGTATTGCCGTCTGGGACGAGCAGTACTTC.